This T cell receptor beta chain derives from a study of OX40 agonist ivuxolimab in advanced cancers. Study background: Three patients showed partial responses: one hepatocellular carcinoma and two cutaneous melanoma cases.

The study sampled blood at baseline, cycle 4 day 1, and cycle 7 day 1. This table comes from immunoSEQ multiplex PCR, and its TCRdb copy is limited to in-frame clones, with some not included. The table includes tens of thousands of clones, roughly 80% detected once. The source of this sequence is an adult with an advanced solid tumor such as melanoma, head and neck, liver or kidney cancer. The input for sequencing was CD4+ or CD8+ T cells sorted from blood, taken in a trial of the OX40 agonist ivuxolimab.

The CDR3 nucleotides read TGTGCCAGCAGCCAAGAGTTCAACGAGCAGTACTTC. It yields the protein CASSQEFNEQYF. The chain couples TRBV14 to TRBJ2-7; no clear D. The CDR3 spans 12 residues. Germline CDR1 is SGHDN and CDR2 is FVKESK. Trimming shortened V by 0 bases and J by 5 bases, and 5 bases separated the two germline ends.